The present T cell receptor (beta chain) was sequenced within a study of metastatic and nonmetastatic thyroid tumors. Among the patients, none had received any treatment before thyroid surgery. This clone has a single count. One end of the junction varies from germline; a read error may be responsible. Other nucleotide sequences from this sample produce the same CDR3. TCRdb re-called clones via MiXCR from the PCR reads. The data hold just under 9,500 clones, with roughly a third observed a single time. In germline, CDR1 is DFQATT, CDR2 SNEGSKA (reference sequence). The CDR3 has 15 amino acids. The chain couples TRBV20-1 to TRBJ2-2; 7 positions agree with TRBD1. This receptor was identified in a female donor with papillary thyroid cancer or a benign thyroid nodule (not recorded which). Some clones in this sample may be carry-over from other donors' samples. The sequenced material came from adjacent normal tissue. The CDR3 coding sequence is TGCAGTGCTCCCAGACAGGGATCGAACACTGGGGAGCTATTTTTT. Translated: CSAPRQGSNTGELFF.